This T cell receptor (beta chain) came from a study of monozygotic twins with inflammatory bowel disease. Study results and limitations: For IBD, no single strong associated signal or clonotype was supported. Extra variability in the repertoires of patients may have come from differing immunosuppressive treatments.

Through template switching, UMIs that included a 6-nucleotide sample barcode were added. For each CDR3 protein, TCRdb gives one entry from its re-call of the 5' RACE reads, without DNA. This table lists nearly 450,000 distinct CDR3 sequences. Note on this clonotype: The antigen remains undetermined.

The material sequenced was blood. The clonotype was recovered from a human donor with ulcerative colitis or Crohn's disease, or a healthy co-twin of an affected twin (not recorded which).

The CDR3 here is CASSYPHPSEWSSYEQYF. This chain connects TRBV6-5 to TRBJ2-7; the TCRdb D gene call, TRBD2, has no DNA to confirm it. The CDR3 is 18 residues long. Per germline, CDR1 MNHEY and CDR2 SVGAGI.